A single sample is the source of the 26 T cell receptor beta chains below, sequenced in a study of Tregs in tolerant kidney transplant recipients (dated by TCRdb to about 2019). The library was built by means of the immunoSEQ multiplex PCR assay. Entries here come from immuneACCESS through TCRdb and include only in-frame sequences with V and J called. Some clones fail to appear in such tables; in the studies checked, an unresolved V gene covers under half of the shortfall, and the cause of the remainder is unknown. The sample records approximately 260,000 clones, 65% to 85% of which are singletons. Around 0.61% of the sample is taken by the ten largest. Sequences were obtained from CD4+ T cells from blood. These receptors came from a human donor in good health.

This rearrangement joins TRBV30 to TRBJ1-4; D not certain. V shed 1 base and J shed 3 bases, with 12 bases lying between them. Per the germline V gene, CDR1 is GTSNPN and CDR2 is SVGIG (reference sequence). This CDR3 has 15 amino acids. CDR3 bases: TGTGCCTGGAGTGCACACCCGGGAGCTAATGAAAAACTGTTTTTT. It translates to CAWSAHPGANEKLFF.

The V call is TRBV6-1, the J call TRBJ1-2; tentatively, D is TRBD1 (5 bases). CDR1 and CDR2 from the germline V gene are MNHNS and SASEGT. This CDR3 is built from 14 residues. Trimming pared 6 bases from V and 6 bases from J, leaving 17 bases between. CDR3 region: CASSRGVSWNGYTF. CDR3 in DNA: TGTGCCAGCAGCCGGGGGGTATCGTGGAATGGCTACACCTTC.

About this clone: One end of the junction fails to match germline, which may point to a read error. The rearrangement links TRBV2 to TRBJ1-2, with D tentatively TRBD1 (5 bases). Per the germline V gene, CDR1 is SNHLY and CDR2 is FYNNEI. The CDR3 is 12 amino acids. The CDR3 bases are TGTGCCAGCAGTGGGGACGGCTATGGCCACACCTTC. It translates to CASSGDGYGHTF.

This chain connects TRBV6-1 to TRBJ2-7, with 9 bases aligning to TRBD2. Germline V gene data show CDR1 as MNHNS and CDR2 as SASEGT. The CDR3 consists of 19 residues. V shed 0 bases and J 3 bases; nucleotides not matched to a gene: 15. The CDR3 DNA reads TGTGCCAGCAGTGAAGCCGTCCCCGGGACTAGCCCTTCTGGCTACGAGCAGTACTTC. It yields the protein CASSEAVPGTSPSGYEQYF.

This clone was seen a handful of times. V gene TRBV29-1 combines with J gene TRBJ1-5; D gene ambiguous. In germline, CDR1 is SQVTM, CDR2 ANQGSEA. V shed 4 bases and J shed 7 bases, with 14 bases lying between them. The CDR3 contains 13 residues. The CDR3 DNA is TGCAGCGTTGCCGACGTGGTTAGCCAGCCCCAGCATTTT. Its translation: CSVADVVSQPQHF.

The CDR3 loop reads CASSTETIPPGPSTDTQYF. The CDR3, as DNA: TGTGCCAGTAGTACCGAAACCATTCCCCCCGGGCCGAGCACAGATACGCAGTATTTT. The chain employs TRBV19 and TRBJ2-3; no clear D. Deletions cut 4 bases from V and 0 bases from J, with 23 bases between. Germline CDR1 and CDR2: LNHDA and SQIVND (reference sequence). This CDR3 is 19 amino acids long.

V gene TRBV18 combines with J gene TRBJ2-5; D unclear. Trimming cost V 5 bases and J 1 base, with 8 bases left between them. This CDR3 region has 13 residues. Looked up from germline, CDR1 is KGHSH and CDR2 is LQKENI. This CDR3 reads CASSYTGQETQYF. The CDR3 DNA reads TGTGCCAGCTCATACACTGGCCAAGAGACCCAGTACTTC.

V usage is TRBV19 and J usage is TRBJ2-4, with D possibly TRBD2 on 5 matching bases. There are 14 residues in the CDR3. Germline lookup yields CDR1 LNHDA and CDR2 SQIVND (reference sequence). The V and J ends lost 3 bases and 6 bases respectively, with 12 bases between them. CDR3 coding DNA: TGTGCCAGTAGTATGAGCGGTTCGAGAAACATTCAGTACTTC. Its protein product is CASSMSGSRNIQYF. Based on the CDR3 plus reference TRBV19 and TRBJ2-4, the full variable domain is DGGITQSPKYLFRKEGQNVTLSCEQNLNHDAMYWYRQDPGQGLRLIYYSQIVNDFQKGDIAEGYSVSREKKESFPLTVTSAQKNPTAFYLCASSMSGSRNIQYFGAGTRLSVL.

The chain has TRBV7-2 and TRBJ2-5; a possible D gene is TRBD2 (5 bases). Between the trimmed V and J ends, which lost 5 bases and 5 bases, there was a span of 21 bases. Germline CDR1 reads SGHTA; CDR2 reads FQGNSA. The CDR3 sequence is 16 residues long. The CDR3 here is CASSQNGNQEKETQYF. CDR3 coding DNA: TGTGCCAGCAGCCAAAACGGGAACCAAGAGAAGGAGACCCAGTACTTC.

This clone appeared a single time. The rearrangement joins TRBV7-8 to TRBJ2-6; D gene ambiguous. V shed 5 bases and J shed 3 bases, with 20 bases lying between them. The CDR3 runs 18 residues. Germline lookup yields CDR1 SGHVS and CDR2 FQNEAQ. CDR3 amino acids: CASSPRFSPRNGANVLTF. The CDR3 nucleotides are TGTGCCAGCAGCCCGCGGTTCTCTCCTCGAAATGGGGCCAACGTCCTGACTTTC.

The chain couples TRBV5-1 to TRBJ1-2, with 8 bases lining up with TRBD1. The CDR3 covers 16 residues. Germline lookup yields CDR1 SGHRS and CDR2 YFSETQ. J gave up 3 bases and V 0 bases, and 7 bases lay outside the gene matches. CDR3 sequence reads: CASSLARTGGDYGYTF. DNA of the CDR3: TGCGCCAGCAGCTTGGCCAGAACAGGGGGGGACTATGGCTACACCTTC.

The chain combines TRBV5-4 with TRBJ1-1; 12 bases map to TRBD1. J was trimmed by 8 bases and V by 2 bases; bases with no gene match: 7. Per the germline V gene, CDR1 is SGHNT and CDR2 is YYREEE (reference sequence). The CDR3 sequence is 15 residues long. The CDR3 protein is CASSFRDRGRMEAFF. Here the CDR3 DNA reads TGTGCCAGCAGCTTCCGGGACAGGGGGCGGATGGAAGCTTTCTTT.

Details on this clone: The junction departs from the called germline gene at one end, perhaps through a read error. The CDR3 nucleotides are TGTGCCAGCTCATCCTACACGAATAGCGATCAGCCCCAGCATTTT. Its translation is CASSSYTNSDQPQHF. V usage is TRBV18 and J usage is TRBJ1-5; D gene uncertain. CDR1 and CDR2 from the germline V gene are KGHSH and LQKENI. The CDR3 runs 15 residues.

This chain links TRBV5-1 with TRBJ2-5, with D perhaps given as TRBD1 or TRBD2 (5 bases each). The J call is uncertain, as TRBJ2-7 better fits the DNA end. CDR3 size: 14 residues. The germline gives CDR1 SGHRS, CDR2 YFSETQ. In DNA, the CDR3 is TGCGCCAGCAGCCTCCGGGACCCCATCTACGAGCAGTACTTC. Amino acids: CASSLRDPIYEQYF.

The chain recombines TRBV15 with TRBJ1-6, with D unresolved. This CDR3 is built from 15 residues. Germline V gene lookup returns CDR1 LNHNV and CDR2 YYDKDF (reference sequence). The V end lost 0 bases, the J end lost 7 bases, and 10 bases lay between the germline ends. The CDR3 bases are TGTGCCACCAGCAGAGAGAAGGGCCCCAATTCACCCCTCCACTTT. Its protein is CATSREKGPNSPLHF.

The rearrangement uses TRBV2 and TRBJ1-5; tentative D call: TRBD1 (5 bases). The germline gives CDR1 SNHLY, CDR2 FYNNEI. CDR3 size: 11 residues. V lost 8 bases and J lost 7, with 9 bases in between. CDR3: CASGGGQPQHF. The CDR3 coding sequence is TGTGCCAGCGGGGGAGGGCAGCCCCAGCATTTT.

A few counts support this clone. V and J are TRBV6-5 and TRBJ2-7, with TRBD2 matching over 8 bases. Germline V gives CDR1 MNHEY, CDR2 SVGAGI. The CDR3 is 15 residues long. J gave up 5 bases and V 0 bases, and 6 bases lay outside the gene matches. The CDR3 is CASSYSRGRLHEQYF. The CDR3 nucleotides read TGTGCCAGCAGTTACTCCCGCGGGAGGCTACACGAGCAGTACTTC.

This rearrangement joins TRBV6-6 to TRBJ1-2; no definite D call. The CDR3 extends over 11 amino acids. The germline V gene has CDR1 MNHNY and CDR2 SVGAGI (reference sequence). Trimming removed 11 bases at V and 1 base at J, with 8 bases between. CDR3 DNA: TGTGCCTCTGGATTTAACTATGGCTACACCTTC. This gives the protein CASGFNYGYTF.

This clone appeared a single time. The gene calls are TRBV6-5 and TRBJ1-1; D not resolved. Trimming left V 7 bases short and J 5 bases short, with 17 bases between. The CDR3 has 14 residues. Per germline, CDR1 MNHEY and CDR2 SVGAGI. The CDR3 spells CASIKSLLMTEAFF. The CDR3 region has the DNA TGTGCCAGCATAAAAAGCCTCTTAATGACTGAAGCTTTCTTT.

The chain employs TRBV18 and TRBJ1-1; 7 nucleotides agree with TRBD1. The junction had 3 bases not matched to a gene; V was cut back by 2 bases and J by 0 bases. The CDR3 is made up of 15 amino acids. The V gene's germline CDR1 is KGHSH and CDR2 LQKENI. The CDR3 bases are TGTGCCAGCTCACCAATTACAGGGGTGAACACTGAAGCTTTCTTT. This encodes CASSPITGVNTEAFF.

The chain carries TRBV6-5 and TRBJ2-5, with D possibly being TRBD1 (5 bases). The CDR3 loop spans 12 amino acids. Germline CDR1 is MNHEY and CDR2 is SVGAGI. With 7 bases removed from V and 1 base from J, the gap between germline ends came to 7 bases. This chain's CDR3 is CASTGAQETQYF. The CDR3 nucleotides are TGTGCCAGCACTGGGGCCCAAGAGACCCAGTACTTC.

V usage is TRBV7-2 and J usage is TRBJ2-1; TRBD2 agrees at 12 bases. The germline gives CDR1 SGHTA, CDR2 FQGNSA. The CDR3 has 18 amino acids. The ends lost 1 base at V and 7 bases at J; junction bases unmatched: 11. The CDR3 sequence: CASSLGGPGLAGLNEQFF. In nucleotides, the CDR3 is TGTGCCAGCAGCTTAGGGGGGCCTGGACTAGCGGGGCTAAATGAGCAGTTCTTC.

V is TRBV7-8 and J is TRBJ2-7, with 12 bases lining up with TRBD2. Germline trimming cut 1 base from V and 4 bases from J; bases unmatched to any gene: 11. The length of the CDR3 is 18 residues. Germline assignment: CDR1 SGHVS and CDR2 FQNEAQ. The CDR3: CASSLDGPHTSGGYEQYF. CDR3 DNA: TGTGCCAGCAGCTTAGACGGCCCCCATACTAGCGGGGGGTACGAGCAGTACTTC.

The V and J genes are TRBV30 and TRBJ1-6; 9 bases are a match to TRBD1. V lost 3 bases to trimming and J lost 7 bases; unmatched junction nucleotides: 7. From germline, CDR1 is GTSNPN and CDR2 SVGIG (reference sequence). The CDR3 is 15 residues long. The CDR3 spells CAWRDRGQFNSPLHF. CDR3 bases: TGTGCCTGGAGGGACAGGGGACAATTCAATTCACCCCTCCACTTT.

V is TRBV10-2 and J is TRBJ2-7; D may be TRBD1 (6 bases). Germline loops: CDR1 WSHSY, CDR2 SAAADI. The V end was cut by 0 bases, the J end by 2 bases, with 8 bases between. The CDR3 is 14 amino acids. CDR3 region: CASSESQGAYEQYF. The CDR3 nucleotides are TGCGCCAGCAGTGAGTCACAGGGTGCCTACGAGCAGTACTTC.

For the CDR3, the DNA is TGTGCCAGCAGCCCGACACATCAGCCCCAGCATTTT. This gives the protein CASSPTHQPQHF. The V call is TRBV5-8, the J call TRBJ1-5; D ambiguous. The CDR3 length is 12 residues. Germline CDR1 reads SGHTS; CDR2 reads YDEGEE. V lost 4 bases to trimming and J lost 5 bases, with 7 bases between them.